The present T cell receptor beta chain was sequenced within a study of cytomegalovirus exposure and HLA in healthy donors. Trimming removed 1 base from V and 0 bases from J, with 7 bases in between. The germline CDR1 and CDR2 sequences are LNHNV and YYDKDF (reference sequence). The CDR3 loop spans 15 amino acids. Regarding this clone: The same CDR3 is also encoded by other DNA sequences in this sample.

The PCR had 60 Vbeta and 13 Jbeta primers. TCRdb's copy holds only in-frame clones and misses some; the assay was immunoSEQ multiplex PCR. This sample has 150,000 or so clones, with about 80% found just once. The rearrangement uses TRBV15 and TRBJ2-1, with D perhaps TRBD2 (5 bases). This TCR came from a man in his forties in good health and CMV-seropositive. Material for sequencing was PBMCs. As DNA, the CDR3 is TGTGCCACCAGCAGAGGTGGGAGCTCCTACAATGAGCAGTTCTTC. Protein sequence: CATSRGGSSYNEQFF.